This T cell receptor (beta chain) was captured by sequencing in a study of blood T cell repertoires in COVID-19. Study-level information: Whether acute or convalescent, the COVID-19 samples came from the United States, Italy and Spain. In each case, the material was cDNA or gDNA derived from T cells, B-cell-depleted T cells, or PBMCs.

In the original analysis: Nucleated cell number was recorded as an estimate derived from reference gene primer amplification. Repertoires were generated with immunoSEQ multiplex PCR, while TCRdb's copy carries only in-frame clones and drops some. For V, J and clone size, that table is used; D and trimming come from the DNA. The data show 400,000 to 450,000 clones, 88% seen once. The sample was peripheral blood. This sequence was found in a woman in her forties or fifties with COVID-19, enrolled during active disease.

The CDR3 sequence is CASSRRDRPYEQYF. The DNA of the CDR3 is TGTGCCAGTAGTCGGCGGGACAGACCCTACGAGCAGTACTTC. V is TRBV19 and J is TRBJ2-7; a weak D match, TRBD1 (7 bases). This CDR3 has 14 residues. Germline V gene lookup returns CDR1 LNHDA and CDR2 SQIVND (reference sequence). V was shortened by 5 bases and J by 2 bases, with 13 bases between the two germline ends.